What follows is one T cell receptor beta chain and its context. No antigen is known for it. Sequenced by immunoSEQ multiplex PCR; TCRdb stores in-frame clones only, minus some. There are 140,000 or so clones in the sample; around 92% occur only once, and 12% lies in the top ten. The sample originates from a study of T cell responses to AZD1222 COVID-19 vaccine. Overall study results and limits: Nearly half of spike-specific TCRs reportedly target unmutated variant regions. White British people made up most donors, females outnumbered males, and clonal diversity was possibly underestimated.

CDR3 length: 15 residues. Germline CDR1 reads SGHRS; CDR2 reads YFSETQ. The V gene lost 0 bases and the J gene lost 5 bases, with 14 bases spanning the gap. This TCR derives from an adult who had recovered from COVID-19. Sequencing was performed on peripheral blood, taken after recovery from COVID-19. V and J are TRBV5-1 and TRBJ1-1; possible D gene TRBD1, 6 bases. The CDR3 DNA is TGCGCCAGCAGCTTGGAACAGGGATTGAGGACTGAAGCTTTCTTT. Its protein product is CASSLEQGLRTEAFF. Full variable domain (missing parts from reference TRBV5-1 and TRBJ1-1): KAGVTQTPRYLIKTRGQQVTLSCSPISGHRSVSWYQQTPGQGLQFLFEYFSETQRNKGNFPGRFSGRQFSNSRSEMNVSTLELGDSALYLCASSLEQGLRTEAFFGQGTRLTVV.